This T cell receptor beta chain came from a study of shared clonotypes between healthy human individuals. Study-level information: CD4 naive cells filled three plates per donor, CD4 memory three, CD8 naive two and CD8 memory one.

Trimming took off 3 bases at V and 8 bases at J, with 15 bases between the two ends. The germline V gene has CDR1 MGHDK and CDR2 SYGVNS. This CDR3 comprises 14 residues. Profiling relied on immunoSEQ multiplex PCR, and the TCRdb table lists in-frame clones only, not all of them. Found here are a few million clones, 90% to 97% of them singletons; the top ten hold roughly 0.13%. J is TRBJ2-3 and V is TRBV25-1; D call uncertain. This TCR derives from a man aged 18 to 29 in good health. The sequenced sample consisted of naive CD4+ T cells sorted from blood. The subset is: CD45RA+ positively selected. Here the CDR3 DNA reads TGTGCCAGCAGTGACGGGCTCCGATGGGCTACGCAGTATTTT. Translation: CASSDGLRWATQYF.